This T cell receptor beta chain was identified in a study of T cell changes during pregnancy in multiple sclerosis. Libraries were prepared by immunoSEQ multiplex PCR; TCRdb keeps only in-frame clonotypes and omits some of them. In the table there are roughly 63,000 clones, 90% of which are singletons. This clone was counted between two and nine times. V was shortened by 0 bases and J by 1 base, with 22 bases between the two germline ends. The CDR3 spans 19 residues. Germline V gene lookup returns CDR1 SGHRS and CDR2 YFSETQ. The chain carries TRBV5-1 and TRBJ1-1; no definite D call. This clonotype was obtained from a female donor in good health, enrolled as a control in a pregnancy study. The specimen was peripheral blood, collected in the second trimester of pregnancy. DNA of the CDR3: TGCGCCAGCAGCTTGGGAATTTTAGGAATGACTCTGAGGAACACTGAAGCTTTCTTT. Its translation: CASSLGILGMTLRNTEAFF.